This T cell receptor beta chain is drawn from a study of CD8+ T cells in alopecia areata. Findings of the study overall: Mouse data revealed clearer TCR sharing than patient data did, a gap possibly tied to HLA.

Trimming took 0 bases from V and 8 from J, leaving 17 bases between them. Germline V lookup: CDR1 SGHDT, CDR2 YYEEEE. The CDR3 has 15 residues. RNA extraction was followed by reverse transcription into cDNA, which acted as the sequencing template. Profiled with immunoSEQ multiplex PCR; TCRdb holds only in-frame clones, not every one. Among more than 90,000 clones listed, around 64% were seen once. Turning to this clone: Its specificity is not known.

This TCR was sampled from a human donor in good health. The V call is TRBV5-6, the J call TRBJ1-2, with D perhaps matching TRBD1 (5 bases). The sample comprised CD4+ T cells sorted from blood. The CDR3 coding sequence is TGTGCCAGCAGCTTGGTGCGGCAGGGCGGGAGCGGCTACACCTTC. Translation gives CASSLVRQGGSGYTF.